This record covers a single TCR beta chain. Trimming took 0 bases from V and 4 from J, leaving 7 bases between them. CDR3 length: 14 amino acids. CDR1 and CDR2 from the germline V gene are SEHNR and FQNEAQ (reference sequence). This sample is part of a study of T cell responses to AZD1222 COVID-19 vaccine. Clones were read by immunoSEQ multiplex PCR, and TCRdb kept only the in-frame ones, dropping some. This table has 130,000 to 150,000 clones, 80% to 90% appearing once. This TCR was sampled from an adult in good health. The J gene is TRBJ1-5, the V gene TRBV7-9; D gene uncertain. Sequences were derived from peripheral blood, sampled on day 0 of AZD1222 vaccination. The CDR3 nucleotides read TGTGCCAGCAGCTTAGCGGGGAAGAATCAGCCCCAGCATTTT. It is translated as CASSLAGKNQPQHF.